This T cell receptor beta chain originates from a study of OX40 agonist ivuxolimab in advanced cancers. About the study: Prior anti-PD-1, anti-PD-L1 or anti-CTLA-4 therapy was allowed; 40% to 50% had some.

Profiling relied on immunoSEQ multiplex PCR, and the TCRdb table lists in-frame clones only, not all of them. The sample includes 75,000 to 100,000 clones, under 90% of them seen just once. Overall study results and limits: Partial responders receiving 0.1-3.0 mg/kg showed among the lowest clonal expansion.

The germline V gene encodes CDR1 LGHNT and CDR2 FRNRAP. The CDR3 runs 16 residues. V was clipped by 1 base and J by 3 bases, with 12 bases between them. About this clone: Its target is not known.

This chain connects TRBV12-5 to TRBJ2-2; tentatively, D is TRBD1 (6 bases). The source of this sequence is an adult with an advanced solid tumor such as melanoma, head and neck, liver or kidney cancer. The sample in question was CD4+ or CD8+ T cells sorted from blood, obtained in a trial of the OX40 agonist ivuxolimab. The CDR3 here is CASGLESRGHTGELFF. CDR3 sequence (DNA): TGTGCTAGTGGTTTGGAGAGCAGGGGCCACACCGGGGAGCTGTTTTTT.